This T cell receptor (beta chain) was identified in a study of OX40 agonist ivuxolimab in advanced cancers. The wider study: Ivuxolimab, which is an agonistic anti-OX40 (CD134) antibody, was administered to the patients. Prior anti-PD-1, anti-PD-L1 or anti-CTLA-4 therapy did not bar entry, and 40% to 45% had some. Each patient was given ivuxolimab into a vein every 2 weeks, at 0.01 to 10 mg/kg.

V lost 0 bases to trimming and J lost 0 bases, with 17 bases between them. The CDR3 loop spans 18 amino acids. Germline values: CDR1 SGHRS, CDR2 YFSETQ. Clones were read by immunoSEQ multiplex PCR, and TCRdb kept only the in-frame ones, dropping some. The data show about 70,000 clones, about 91% seen once. Sampling times: baseline, cycle 4 day 1, cycle 7 day 1. J is TRBJ2-3 and V is TRBV5-1; the D call may be TRBD1 or TRBD2 (5 bases each). Sequenced here: CD4+ or CD8+ T cells sorted from blood, sampled in a trial of the OX40 agonist ivuxolimab. This TCR came from an adult with an advanced solid tumor such as melanoma, head and neck, liver or kidney cancer. The CDR3 sequence: CASSLDGGPTGSTDTQYF. CDR3 in DNA: TGCGCCAGCAGCTTGGATGGGGGTCCAACAGGCAGCACAGATACGCAGTATTTT.